Reported below is one T cell receptor beta chain. The data derive from a study of T cell changes during pregnancy in multiple sclerosis. TCRdb's table, derived via immunoSEQ multiplex PCR, lists solely in-frame clones and lacks some. The table has approximately 110,000 clones, approximately 93% seen once; the top ten hold 3% to 3.5%. This specimen was peripheral blood, taken after pregnancy. The sequence was collected from a female donor with multiple sclerosis, enrolled in a pregnancy study.

CDR3 protein: CASSEAEGSFVKAQYF. The CDR3 DNA reads TGTGCCAGCAGTGAAGCGGAGGGAAGTTTCGTTAAGGCCCAGTACTTC. This chain uses TRBV2 with TRBJ2-5; TRBD2 is a possible D gene (6 bases). Trimming took 0 bases from V and 9 from J, leaving 20 bases between them. The CDR3 has 16 residues. Per germline, CDR1 SNHLY and CDR2 FYNNEI.